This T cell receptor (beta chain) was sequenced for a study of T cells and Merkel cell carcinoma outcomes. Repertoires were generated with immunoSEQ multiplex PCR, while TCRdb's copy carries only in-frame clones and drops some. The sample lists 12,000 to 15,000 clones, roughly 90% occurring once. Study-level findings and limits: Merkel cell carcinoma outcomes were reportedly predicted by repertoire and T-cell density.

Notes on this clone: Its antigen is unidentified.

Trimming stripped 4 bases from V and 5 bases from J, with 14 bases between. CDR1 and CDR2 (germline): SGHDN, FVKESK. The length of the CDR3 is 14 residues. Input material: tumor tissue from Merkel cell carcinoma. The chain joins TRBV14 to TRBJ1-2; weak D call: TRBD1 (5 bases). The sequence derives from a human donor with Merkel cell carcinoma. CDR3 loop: CASSRDGGGYGYTF. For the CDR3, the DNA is TGTGCCAGCAGCCGGGACGGGGGTGGATATGGCTACACCTTC.